A selection of T cell receptor beta chains follows, all from one sample in a study of blood T cell repertoires in COVID-19. This table comes from immunoSEQ multiplex PCR, and its TCRdb copy is limited to in-frame clones, with some not included. The sample holds around 60,000 clones, nearly 90% seen once. The sequenced sample consisted of peripheral blood. These receptors were obtained from a man aged 45-60 years with active COVID-19. The CDR3 runs from the conserved cysteine through the conserved F or W. A D gene is named only where the DNA matches it firmly. Not every row has a clone size; where given, it reads once, few, many or a size class.

v_call	j_call	d_call	clone_size	cdr3_aa	cdr3_nt
TRBV3-1/TRBV3-2	TRBJ1-3	.	.	CASSHPPGVSGNTIYF	TGTGCCAGCAGCCACCCGCCGGGAGTCTCTGGAAACACCATATATTTT
TRBV5-8	TRBJ1-5	.	.	CASSLSIYSNQPQHF	TGTGCCAGCAGTCTGAGTATATACAGCAATCAGCCCCAGCATTTT
TRBV29-1	TRBJ1-5	TRBD1	.	CSVGQGVNQPQHF	TGCAGCGTTGGGCAGGGGGTCAATCAGCCCCAGCATTTT
TRBV27	TRBJ2-3	.	.	CASSSSTMFTDTQYF	TGTGCCAGCAGTTCCTCGACTATGTTTACAGATACGCAGTATTTT
TRBV7-9	TRBJ2-5	TRBD2	.	CASSTGLAETQYF	TGTGCCAGCAGCACCGGACTAGCGGAGACCCAGTACTTC
TRBV7-9	TRBJ2-7	TRBD1	.	CASSRVITGGTVRYEQYF	TGTGCCAGCAGCCGAGTGATTACAGGGGGAACCGTTCGCTACGAGCAGTACTTC
TRBV5-1	TRBJ1-6	TRBD1	once	CASSVEEGQSPLHF	TGCGCCAGCAGCGTCGAGGAGGGACAGTCACCCCTCCACTTT
TRBV7-8	TRBJ2-7	.	.	CASSLARAGEQYF	TGTGCCAGCAGCTTAGCGCGGGCAGGCGAGCAGTACTTC
TRBV21-1	TRBJ1-1	.	.	CASRSDRGRPDTEAFF	TGTGCCAGCAGGTCAGACAGGGGGCGCCCAGACACTGAAGCTTTCTTT
TRBV5-1	TRBJ2-1	.	once	CASSSSPGTNEQFF	TGCGCCAGCAGCTCTTCACCTGGCACCAATGAGCAGTTCTTC
TRBV10-2	TRBJ2-7	TRBD2	.	CASSAGTSSEQYF	TGCGCCAGCAGTGCCGGGACTAGTAGCGAGCAGTACTTC
TRBV19	TRBJ1-4	TRBD1	.	CASSITGTGKKLFF	TGTGCCAGTAGTATTACGGGGACAGGGAAAAAACTGTTTTTT
TRBV10-3	TRBJ1-6	TRBD1	.	CAISPTGSGSPLHF	TGTGCCATCAGCCCGACAGGGTCCGGTTCACCCCTCCACTTT
TRBV11-2	TRBJ2-5	TRBD2	.	CASSFPRLAQETQYF	TGTGCCAGCAGCTTTCCGAGACTAGCCCAAGAGACCCAGTACTTC
TRBV5-6	TRBJ1-2	.	many	CASSLGTAHFYGYTF	TGTGCCAGCAGCTTGGGGACAGCGCATTTCTATGGCTACACCTTC
TRBV30	TRBJ1-1	.	.	CAWNTGTEAFF	TGTGCCTGGAACACAGGGACTGAAGCTTTCTTT
TRBV23-1	TRBJ2-5	.	.	CASSHRRRGRETQYF	TGCGCCAGCAGCCACAGGAGAAGGGGCAGAGAGACCCAGTACTTC
TRBV3-1/TRBV3-2	TRBJ1-4	TRBD1	.	CASRQTGWNEKLFF	TGTGCCAGCAGACAGACAGGGTGGAATGAAAAACTGTTTTTT
TRBV5-1	TRBJ2-3	TRBD1	.	CASSLVAGGRLDTQYF	TGCGCCAGCAGCTTGGTGGCAGGGGGTAGATTAGATACGCAGTATTTT
TRBV15	TRBJ1-5	.	.	CATSRVGATNQPQHF	TGTGCCACCAGCAGAGTTGGGGCTACTAATCAGCCCCAGCATTTT
TRBV27	TRBJ2-2	TRBD2	.	CASSLSASGGYTGELFF	TGTGCCAGCAGTTTATCGGCCAGCGGGGGGTACACCGGGGAGCTGTTTTTT
TRBV6-4	TRBJ2-3	.	.	CASSDLRSDTQYF	TGTGCCAGCAGTGACCTCCGGTCAGATACGCAGTATTTT
TRBV27	TRBJ1-2	.	once	CASSSRAWEGLGYTF	TGTGCCAGCAGTTCCCGCGCGTGGGAGGGGCTGGGCTACACCTTC
TRBV4-1	TRBJ2-7	.	.	CASSPKGAGYEQYF	TGCGCCAGCAGCCCCAAAGGGGCAGGCTACGAGCAGTACTTC
TRBV6-6	TRBJ2-7	.	.	CASSYSGGSYEQYF	TGTGCCAGCAGTTACTCAGGGGGCTCCTACGAGCAGTACTTC
TRBV7-2	TRBJ2-1	.	.	CASSPGRGAGEQFF	TGTGCCAGCAGCCCCGGGAGAGGGGCCGGTGAGCAGTTCTTC
TRBV9	TRBJ2-1	TRBD2	once	CASSVELLAGTDNEQFF	TGTGCCAGCAGCGTTGAGCTACTAGCGGGGACTGACAATGAGCAGTTCTTC
TRBV5-1	TRBJ1-1	.	.	CASSLGGANTEAFF	TGCGCCAGCAGCTTGGGTGGAGCGAACACTGAAGCTTTCTTT
TRBV5-1	TRBJ2-7	TRBD1	once	CASSESGTGEQYF	TGCGCCAGCAGCGAATCCGGGACAGGTGAGCAGTACTTC
TRBV2	TRBJ1-3	.	.	CASGKRGAGNTIYF	TGTGCCAGCGGCAAAAGGGGTGCTGGAAACACCATATATTTT
TRBV29-1	TRBJ1-1	.	.	CSVLKRGNTEAFF	TGCAGCGTCCTTAAGCGGGGGAACACTGAAGCTTTCTTT
TRBV2	TRBJ1-3	TRBD1	.	CASTGQGWIGTIYF	TGTGCCAGCACCGGACAGGGGTGGATAGGCACCATATATTTT
TRBV5-1	TRBJ1-6	.	.	CASSGGTQRDSPLHF	TGCGCCAGCAGCGGCGGGACTCAAAGGGATTCACCCCTCCACTTT
TRBV25-1	TRBJ2-3	.	.	CASSEFGGMATDTQYF	TGTGCCAGCAGTGAATTCGGAGGGATGGCTACAGATACGCAGTATTTT
TRBV4-1	TRBJ1-5	.	.	CASSQANLGALGQPQHF	TGCGCCAGCAGCCAAGCCAACTTAGGGGCCCTTGGGCAGCCCCAGCATTTT
TRBV2	TRBJ2-7	.	.	CASSGVRVRGYEQYF	TGTGCCAGCAGTGGGGTACGGGTCAGAGGCTACGAGCAGTACTTC
TRBV6-6	TRBJ2-5	.	.	CASTVPSIETQYF	TGTGCCAGCACCGTTCCTAGCATAGAGACCCAGTACTTC
TRBV11-2	TRBJ2-4	TRBD2	.	CASSPDRLAIAKNIQYF	TGTGCCAGCAGCCCTGACAGACTAGCTATAGCCAAAAACATTCAGTACTTC
TRBV5-6	TRBJ1-2	.	.	CASSLGGIYGYTF	TGTGCCAGCAGCTTGGGCGGGATCTATGGCTACACCTTC
TRBV9	TRBJ2-5	.	.	CASSVETGKQETQYF	TGTGCCAGCAGCGTTGAAACAGGGAAGCAAGAGACCCAGTACTTC